This T cell receptor beta chain was found in a study of graft-versus-host responses after intestinal transplantation. Study-wide background: Recipients across the board were started on anti-thymocyte globulin induction, then kept on tacrolimus and steroids for around 3 years. Broader study findings: Peak circulating GvH clone levels were associated with early post-transplant HvG declines. Recipient-marrow GvH clones were detected, some having first appeared in ileum or blood.

V was clipped by 3 bases and J by 2 bases; unmatched bases: 5. The germline V gene encodes CDR1 GTSNPN and CDR2 SVGIG (reference sequence). This CDR3 contains 14 residues. Regarding this clone: Its antigen remains unidentified.

Here immunoSEQ multiplex PCR was the method, and the copy in TCRdb shows in-frame clones only, minus some. The sample carries 84,000 or so clones, around 80% recorded once. This specimen was unstimulated CD4+ T cells sorted from spleen or lymph node cells, taken before intestinal transplant. This TCR derives from a human donor who received an intestinal transplant. The gene calls are TRBV30 and TRBJ2-3, with 7 bases identical to TRBD2. The chain's CDR3 is CAWSSGLLTDTQYF. CDR3 nucleotides: TGTGCCTGGAGCTCGGGACTACTCACAGATACGCAGTATTTT.